These 19 T cell receptor beta chains share one sample of origin, sequenced in a study of cytomegalovirus exposure and HLA in healthy donors. The PCR ran on 60 Vbeta and 13 Jbeta primers. Data came from immunoSEQ multiplex PCR; TCRdb stores just in-frame clones and leaves some out. Seen here are 150,000 to 200,000 clones, 70% to 90% observed once, and the top ten hold about 2.5%. Sequenced material: PBMCs. The receptors derive from a man aged 30 to 39 in good health and CMV-seropositive.

This clone was observed a single time. The V and J genes are TRBV19 and TRBJ1-2; a weak D match, TRBD1 (6 bases). The length of the CDR3 is 15 residues. From germline, CDR1 is LNHDA and CDR2 SQIVND (reference sequence). The V end lost 7 bases, the J end lost 3 bases, and 18 bases lay between the germline ends. Here the CDR3 reads CASKTGGARDYGYTF. The CDR3 DNA reads TGTGCCAGTAAAACGGGGGGGGCGCGGGACTATGGCTACACCTTC.

This chain uses TRBV11-3 with TRBJ2-1; a weak D match, TRBD2 (5 bases). CDR1 is SGHNT and CDR2 is YENEEA in the germline V gene. CDR3 size: 14 residues. Trimming cost V 5 bases and J 5 bases, with 13 bases left between them. CDR3 DNA: TGTGCCAGCAGCCTCGCGGAGGCAAACAATGAGCAGTTCTTC. It translates to CASSLAEANNEQFF. Filled out from reference TRBV11-3 and TRBJ2-1, the complete variable domain reads EAGVVQSPRYKIIEKKQPVAFWCNPISGHNTLYWYLQNLGQGPELLIRYENEEAVDDSQLPKDRFSAERLKGVDSTLKIQPAELGDSAVYLCASSLAEANNEQFFGPGTRLTVL.

The J gene is TRBJ2-2, the V gene TRBV7-2; 13 nucleotides match TRBD2. The CDR3 totals 19 residues. Trimming cost V 6 bases and J 0 bases; bases outside gene matches: 10. CDR1 SGHTA and CDR2 FQGNSA come from the germline V gene. Here the CDR3 reads CASSYSGTSGTSNTGELFF. CDR3 bases: TGTGCCAGCAGTTACTCCGGGACTAGCGGGACCTCGAACACCGGGGAGCTGTTTTTT.

V usage is TRBV5-6 and J usage is TRBJ1-1; D is undetermined. V was pared by 4 bases and J by 3 bases, with 16 bases between. Germline values: CDR1 SGHDT, CDR2 YYEEEE. This CDR3 is 15 amino acids long. The CDR3 sequence is CASSKRALRDTEAFF. The CDR3 DNA follows: TGTGCCAGCAGCAAGAGAGCTCTGAGGGACACTGAAGCTTTCTTT.

The chain couples TRBV5-6 to TRBJ1-5; D is uncertain. The CDR3 loop spans 15 amino acids. In germline, CDR1 is SGHDT, CDR2 YYEEEE. V was cut by 1 base and J by 2 bases, with 10 bases left in between. DNA for the CDR3: TGTGCCAGCAGCTTGTTCGACGGGGGCAATCAGCCCCAGCATTTT. Its protein is CASSLFDGGNQPQHF.

This chain connects TRBV7-5 to TRBJ2-7; the D call of TRBD2 is as the table states it, not checked on the DNA. TRBV7-5 is designated a pseudogene. This CDR3 comprises 13 residues. As DNA, the CDR3 is TGTGTCAGAAGCTTATGTCTCAACTACGAGCAGTACGTC. Amino acid sequence: CVRSLCLNYEQYV.

V usage is TRBV10-2 and J usage is TRBJ2-3, with 9 bases lining up with TRBD2. Germline CDR1 WSHSY, CDR2 SAAADI. With 8 bases clipped from V and 2 bases from J, the junction kept 5 bases outside the gene matches. This CDR3 has 14 residues. The CDR3 spells CASGGRANTDTQYF. In DNA form, the CDR3 reads TGCGCCAGCGGCGGGAGGGCCAACACAGATACGCAGTATTTT.

This chain uses TRBV9 with TRBJ2-1, with 9 bases identical to TRBD2. J lost 4 bases, V lost 0 bases, and 2 bases had no gene match. This CDR3 has 15 residues. Germline loops: CDR1 SGDLS, CDR2 YYNGEE. Here the CDR3 reads CASSVVSGRYNEQFF. The CDR3 DNA sequence: TGTGCCAGCAGCGTAGTGAGCGGGAGGTACAATGAGCAGTTCTTC. Variable domain in full (rest from reference TRBV9 and TRBJ2-1): DSGVTQTPKHLITATGQRVTLRCSPRSGDLSVYWYQQSLDQGLQFLIQYYNGEERAKGNILERFSAQQFPDLHSELNLSSLELGDSALYFCASSVVSGRYNEQFFGPGTRLTVL.

The chain is built from TRBV27 and TRBJ2-1, with D possibly TRBD2 on 6 matching bases. CDR1 is MNHEY, CDR2 SMNVEV, per germline (reference sequence). Trimming left V 3 bases short and J 6 bases short, with 9 bases between. The length of the CDR3 is 13 residues. As DNA, the CDR3 is TGTGCCAGCAGTTTGACTAGTCCCAATGAGCAGTTCTTC. Translating gives CASSLTSPNEQFF.

This sequence joins TRBV27 and TRBJ2-5; tentative D call: TRBD2 (6 bases). The V end was cut by 2 bases, the J end by 5 bases, with 12 bases between. The CDR3 totals 14 residues. Germline V gene lookup returns CDR1 MNHEY and CDR2 SMNVEV (reference sequence). CDR3 region: CASSLNYGSETQYF. CDR3 nucleotides: TGTGCCAGCAGTTTAAATTACGGGAGTGAGACCCAGTACTTC.

The V call is TRBV7-6, the J call TRBJ1-1; a weak D match, TRBD1 (5 bases). Germline lookup yields CDR1 SGHVS and CDR2 FNYEAQ. Between the trimmed V and J ends, which lost 4 bases and 4 bases, there was a span of 16 bases. The CDR3 extends over 15 amino acids. The CDR3 reads CASSYKGPHGTEAFF. The CDR3, as DNA: TGTGCCAGCAGCTATAAGGGGCCTCATGGCACTGAAGCTTTCTTT.

V and J are TRBV2 and TRBJ1-1; 11 bases agree with TRBD1. The CDR3 runs 17 residues. Germline V gene data show CDR1 as SNHLY and CDR2 as FYNNEI. The trim removed 3 bases at V and 0 bases at J, leaving 6 bases unmatched. CDR3 loop: CASSDLGTGGMNTEAFF. Written as DNA, the CDR3 is TGTGCCAGCAGTGACCTTGGGACAGGGGGTATGAACACTGAAGCTTTCTTT.

The chain is built from TRBV7-2 and TRBJ2-2, with D possibly being TRBD2 (5 bases). Germline V gene data show CDR1 as SGHTA and CDR2 as FQGNSA. Trimming cost V 1 base and J 1 base, with 10 bases left between them. This CDR3 has 16 amino acids. Written as DNA, the CDR3 is TGTGCCAGCAGCTTAGGTCCCGGGAAGAACACCGGGGAGCTGTTTTTT. Translation gives CASSLGPGKNTGELFF.

V usage is TRBV6-4 and J usage is TRBJ2-3; 11 bases align to TRBD1. CDR1 is MRHNA and CDR2 is SNTAGT in the germline V gene. The CDR3 runs to 12 residues. After removal of 8 bases from V and 6 bases from J, the junction contained 1 base not matched to a gene. This chain's CDR3 is CASGTGGDTQYF. The CDR3 nucleotides read TGTGCCAGCGGGACAGGGGGGGATACGCAGTATTTT.

The chain is built from TRBV29-1 and TRBJ1-2; maybe TRBD1 (6 bases). The ends were cut back, 1 base at V and 4 bases at J, with 22 bases in the middle. The CDR3 extends over 17 amino acids. Looked up from germline, CDR1 is SQVTM and CDR2 is ANQGSEA. The CDR3 sequence is CSVEAMAGARGPYGYTF. In DNA form, the CDR3 reads TGCAGCGTTGAAGCTATGGCAGGGGCGAGGGGACCCTATGGCTACACCTTC.

The rearrangement links TRBV11-2 to TRBJ2-7, with 7 bases aligning to TRBD1. V trimming: 4 bases; J trimming: 8 bases; junction bases outside the gene matches: 5. CDR1 SGHAT and CDR2 FQNNGV come from the germline V gene. The length of the CDR3 is 12 residues. The chain's CDR3 is CASSSGQAKQYV. CDR3 DNA sequence: TGTGCCAGCAGCTCCGGACAGGCTAAGCAGTACGTC.

This chain uses TRBV19 with TRBJ2-1; the match to TRBD2 covers 11 bases. Germline values: CDR1 LNHDA, CDR2 SQIVND (reference sequence). This CDR3 comprises 17 residues. Trimming removed 7 bases from V and 2 bases from J; junction bases left unmatched: 10. The CDR3 here is CASNGLAGQGAYNEQFF. In DNA, the CDR3 is TGTGCCAGTAACGGACTAGCGGGTCAAGGGGCCTACAATGAGCAGTTCTTC.

A remark on this clone: The junction differs from germline at one of its ends, possibly a read error. The rearrangement links TRBV7-7 to TRBJ2-1; TRBD2 aligns across 8 bases. Per the germline V gene, CDR1 is SSHAT and CDR2 is FNYEAQ (reference sequence). The CDR3 is made up of 15 amino acids. Written as DNA, the CDR3 is TGTGCTAGCAGCTTGATAGCGGGAAATAGGGATGAGCAGTTCTTC. Encoded protein: CASSLIAGNRDEQFF.

The V gene is TRBV7-9, the J gene TRBJ1-1; a possible D gene is TRBD1 (5 bases). This CDR3 is built from 14 residues. Trimming stripped 2 bases from V and 0 bases from J, with 7 bases between. Germline V gives CDR1 SEHNR, CDR2 FQNEAQ (reference sequence). The CDR3 protein is CASSLPGLNTEAFF. The CDR3 DNA is TGTGCCAGCAGCTTACCAGGGTTGAACACTGAAGCTTTCTTT.